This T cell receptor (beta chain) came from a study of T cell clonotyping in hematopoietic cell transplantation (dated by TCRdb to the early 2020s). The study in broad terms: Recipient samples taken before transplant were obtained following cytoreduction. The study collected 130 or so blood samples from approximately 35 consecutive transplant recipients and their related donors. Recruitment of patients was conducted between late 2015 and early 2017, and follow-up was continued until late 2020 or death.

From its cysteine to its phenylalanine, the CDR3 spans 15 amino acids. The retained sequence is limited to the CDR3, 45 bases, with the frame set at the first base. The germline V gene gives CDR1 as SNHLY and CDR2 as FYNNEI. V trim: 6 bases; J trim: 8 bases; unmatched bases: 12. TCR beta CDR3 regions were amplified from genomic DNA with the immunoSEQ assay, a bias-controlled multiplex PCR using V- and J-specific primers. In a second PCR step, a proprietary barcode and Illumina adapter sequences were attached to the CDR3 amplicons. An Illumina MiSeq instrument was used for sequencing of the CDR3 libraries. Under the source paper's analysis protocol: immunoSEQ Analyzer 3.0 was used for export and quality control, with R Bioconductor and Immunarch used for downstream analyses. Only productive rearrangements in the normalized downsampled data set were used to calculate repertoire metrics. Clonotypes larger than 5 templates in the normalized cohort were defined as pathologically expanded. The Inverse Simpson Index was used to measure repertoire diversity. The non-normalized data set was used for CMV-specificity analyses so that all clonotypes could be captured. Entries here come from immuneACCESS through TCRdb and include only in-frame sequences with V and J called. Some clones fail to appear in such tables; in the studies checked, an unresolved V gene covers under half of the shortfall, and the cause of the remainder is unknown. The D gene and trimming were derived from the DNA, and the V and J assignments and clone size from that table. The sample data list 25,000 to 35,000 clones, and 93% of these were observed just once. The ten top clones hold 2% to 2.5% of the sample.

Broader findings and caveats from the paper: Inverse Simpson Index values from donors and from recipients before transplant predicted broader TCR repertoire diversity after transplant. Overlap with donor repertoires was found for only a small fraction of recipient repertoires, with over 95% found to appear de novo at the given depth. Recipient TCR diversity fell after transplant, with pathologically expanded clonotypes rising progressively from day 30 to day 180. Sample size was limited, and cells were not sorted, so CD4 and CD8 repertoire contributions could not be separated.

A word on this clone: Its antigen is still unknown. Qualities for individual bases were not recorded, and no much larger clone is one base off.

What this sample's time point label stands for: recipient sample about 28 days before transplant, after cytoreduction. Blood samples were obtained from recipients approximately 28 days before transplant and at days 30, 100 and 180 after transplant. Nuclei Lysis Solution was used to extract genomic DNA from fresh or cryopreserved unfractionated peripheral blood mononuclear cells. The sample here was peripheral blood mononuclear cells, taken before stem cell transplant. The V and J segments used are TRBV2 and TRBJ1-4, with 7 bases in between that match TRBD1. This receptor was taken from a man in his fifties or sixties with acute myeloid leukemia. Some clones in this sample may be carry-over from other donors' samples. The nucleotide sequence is TGTGCCAGCAGCCGTGGACAGGTAGTTGGGGAAAAACTGTTTTTT. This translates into CASSRGQVVGEKLFF.